This entry concerns a single T cell receptor beta chain. This sample was taken from a study of blood T cell repertoires in COVID-19. Study in general: Sample material is recorded as cDNA or gDNA derived from T cells, B-cell-depleted T cells, or PBMCs.

Looked up from germline, CDR1 is SGDLS and CDR2 is YYNGEE. Trimming left V 6 bases short and J 0 bases short, with 13 bases between. The CDR3 is made up of 15 amino acids. Assay used: immunoSEQ multiplex PCR; TCRdb lists only in-frame clones, some missing. The sample consists of 250,000 to 400,000 clones, roughly 90% of them appearing once. This sequence was found in a woman in her twenties or thirties with COVID-19, enrolled during active disease. This sequence joins TRBV9 and TRBJ2-1; D remains ambiguous. The sequencing input was peripheral blood. The CDR3 loop is CASNPTAFSYNEQFF. The CDR3 DNA is TGTGCCAGCAACCCGACTGCCTTCTCCTACAATGAGCAGTTCTTC.